The following is a TCR beta chain sequence with its context. The target antigen is unknown. Trimming cost V 2 bases and J 5 bases; bases outside gene matches: 8. The CDR3 consists of 15 residues. Germline V gene data show CDR1 as SGHDT and CDR2 as YYEEEE. TCRdb re-derived calls from the reads in MiXCR, one entry per CDR3 protein. The sample has about 230,000 distinct CDR3 sequences; 22% are singletons. These data belong to a study of T cell repertoires in cytomegalovirus infection. Study context: Carrying CMV and the relevant HLA type showed in public TCR beta signatures. Study-level findings and limits: What dominated the ex vivo response were HLA-C-restricted CMV-specific TCR beta clonotypes. Summed public TCR beta family frequency identified CMV carriers bearing the relevant HLA.

The chain joins TRBV5-6 to TRBJ2-7; 9 bases are shared with TRBD1. The TCR sequence derives from a human donor in good health (CMV status not recorded). Some clones in this sample may be carry-over from other donors' samples. The sample consisted of CD8+ T cells from PBMCs. In DNA, the CDR3 is TGTGCCAGCAGCTTCCCCGGGACAGGGAACCACGAGCAGTACTTC. It codes for CASSFPGTGNHEQYF.